This entry lists 7 T cell receptor beta chains sequenced from one sample in a study of blood T cell repertoires in COVID-19. The repertoire was sequenced with immunoSEQ multiplex PCR; TCRdb's copy has only in-frame clones and lacks some. The sample has roughly 410,000 clones, 89% seen once. The sequenced material came from peripheral blood. Every receptor here comes from a woman between 40 and 55 years old with COVID-19, enrolled during active disease.

The chain couples TRBV27 to TRBJ2-1; TRBD2 aligns across 8 bases. Trimming removed 5 bases from V and 1 base from J; junction bases left unmatched: 4. The germline CDR1 and CDR2 sequences are MNHEY and SMNVEV (reference sequence). There are 15 residues in the CDR3. The CDR3 bases are TGTGCCAGCAGTGGTCCTAGCGGGTCCTACAATGAGCAGTTCTTC. The encoded protein is CASSGPSGSYNEQFF.

The chain carries TRBV11-3 and TRBJ2-2; the D gene is possibly TRBD1 (6 bases). The CDR3 sequence is 17 residues long. V lost 5 bases and J 1 base, leaving 17 bases between the germline ends. In germline, CDR1 is SGHNT, CDR2 YENEEA. The CDR3: CASSRVGGTWNTGELFF. CDR3 nucleotide sequence: TGTGCCAGCAGCCGAGTAGGGGGAACCTGGAACACCGGGGAGCTGTTTTTT. Complete variable domain (other parts from reference TRBV11-3 and TRBJ2-2): EAGVVQSPRYKIIEKKQPVAFWCNPISGHNTLYWYLQNLGQGPELLIRYENEEAVDDSQLPKDRFSAERLKGVDSTLKIQPAELGDSAVYLCASSRVGGTWNTGELFFGEGSRLTVL.

This clone has only one observation. The gene calls are TRBV19 and TRBJ2-2, with D maybe TRBD1 (5 bases). The CDR3 contains 14 residues. V lost 3 bases and J 4 bases, leaving 9 bases between the germline ends. Per the germline V gene, CDR1 is LNHDA and CDR2 is SQIVND (reference sequence). The CDR3 loop reads CASSIPRATGELFF. The DNA of the CDR3 is TGTGCCAGTAGTATCCCCAGGGCCACCGGGGAGCTGTTTTTT.

This chain uses TRBV29-1 with TRBJ1-1; 8 bases agree with TRBD1. CDR1 SQVTM and CDR2 ANQGSEA come from the germline V gene. This CDR3 is 14 amino acids long. V lost 7 bases, J lost 3 bases, and 10 bases stayed unmatched. For the CDR3, the DNA is TGCAGCGATGGACAGGGAGGGCGGGACACTGAAGCTTTCTTT. Its translation is CSDGQGGRDTEAFF.

V gene TRBV28 combines with J gene TRBJ1-5, with D unresolved. Looked up from germline, CDR1 is MDHEN and CDR2 is SYDVKM. V lost 2 bases, J lost 7 bases, and 9 bases lay in between. The CDR3 has 13 amino acids. The CDR3 spells CASSLGSVQPQHF. The CDR3 nucleotides read TGTGCCAGCAGTTTAGGTTCGGTACAGCCCCAGCATTTT.

The chain combines TRBV5-6 with TRBJ2-2; no definite D call. The CDR3 has 13 residues. Trimming pared 1 base from V and 4 bases from J, leaving 5 bases between. The germline V gene has CDR1 SGHDT and CDR2 YYEEEE. CDR3 residues: CASSLIVTGELFF. CDR3 bases: TGTGCCAGCAGCTTGATAGTCACCGGGGAGCTGTTTTTT.

The chain couples TRBV5-1 to TRBJ2-2; possible D gene TRBD2, 5 bases. The CDR3 spans 14 residues. Trimming took 0 bases from V and 3 from J, leaving 6 bases between them. From germline, CDR1 is SGHRS and CDR2 YFSETQ. The CDR3 nucleotides are TGCGCCAGCAGCTTGGCCGGGGACACCGGGGAGCTGTTTTTT. Its translation is CASSLAGDTGELFF.